Each of the 32 T cell receptor beta chains below was sequenced from the same sample in a study of tumor and adjacent non-tumor tissue in lung cancer. Three rounds of nested PCR, following a modified ARM-PCR protocol, produced the TCRbeta library. TCRdb analysed the multiplex PCR reads with MiXCR anew, one entry per CDR3 protein. Here the sample spans some 120,000 distinct CDR3 sequences, 55% to 75% being singletons. The template was RNA from unsorted bulk tissue. The source material was lung tumor tissue. All receptors come from a man under 40 with non-small cell lung cancer.

A remark on this clonotype: Mismatch with germline at one junction end may stem from a read error. The chain links TRBV20-1 to TRBJ2-1; D unresolved. Germline lookup yields CDR1 DFQATT and CDR2 SNEGSKA (reference sequence). The CDR3 runs to 15 residues. The CDR3 coding sequence is TGCAGTGCTGCCACCGGATTAGCCCCGAACAATGAGCAGTTCTTT. Translating it yields CSAATGLAPNNEQFF.

This clonotype was picked up many times. The chain carries TRBV14 and TRBJ1-6; 8 nucleotides match TRBD1. V trimming: 5 bases; J trimming: 10 bases; junction bases outside the gene matches: 10. Per germline, CDR1 SGHDN and CDR2 FVKESK. CDR3 length: 15 residues. The CDR3 DNA reads TGTGCCAGCAGCACGCTTGGGACAGGTCAATCACCCCTCCACTTT. This translates into CASSTLGTGQSPLHF.

Turning to this clonotype: A read error is possible here, since a much larger clone lies one base away. J is TRBJ2-7 and V is TRBV6-5, with D maybe TRBD1 (5 bases). CDR3 length: 17 amino acids. The germline V gene encodes CDR1 MNHEY and CDR2 SVGAGI. The CDR3 spells CASSFSKQVASPYKQYF. The DNA of the CDR3 is TGTGCCAGCAGTTTCTCTAAACAGGTTGCGAGCCCCTACAAGCAGTACTTC.

The J gene is TRBJ2-5, the V gene TRBV19, with TRBD2 as a possible D gene (6 bases). Germline CDR1 reads LNHDA; CDR2 reads SQIVND (reference sequence). The CDR3 length is 15 residues. The germline V and J ends were trimmed by 5 bases and 5 bases, with 18 bases remaining between them. The CDR3 nucleotides are TGTGCCAGTAGTCTAGCGACGACAGCTAGGGAGACCCAGTACTTC. It translates to CASSLATTARETQYF.

A remark on this clonotype: Because the CDR3 is missing its conserved closing phenylalanine or tryptophan, this is likely a read error. The genes are TRBV11-3 and TRBJ2-3, with no clear D. V lost 0 bases to trimming and J lost 0 bases, with 13 bases between them. The germline V gene has CDR1 SGHNT and CDR2 YENEEA. CDR3 length equals 17 residues. The CDR3 loop is CASSLDPAITSTDTQYR. The CDR3 nucleotides are TGTGCCAGCAGCTTAGATCCAGCGATAACTAGCACAGATACGCAGTATCGT.

In its sample, this clonotype was seen many times. V gene TRBV20-1 combines with J gene TRBJ2-3; TRBD2 is a possible D gene (6 bases). The V end lost 5 bases, the J end lost 2 bases, and 17 bases lay between the germline ends. CDR1 and CDR2 (germline): DFQATT, SNEGSKA (reference sequence). The CDR3 sequence is 15 residues long. The CDR3 DNA is TGCAGTGCTCGGGACTCCCGAACACCCACAGATACGCAGTATTTT. It is translated as CSARDSRTPTDTQYF.

This clonotype was found a few times. This CDR3 is missing its conserved last phenylalanine or tryptophan, likely due to a read error. The chain has TRBV12-3 or TRBV12-4 and TRBJ2-1, with TRBD2 matching over 8 bases. With V trimmed by 1 base and J by 7 bases, 9 bases remained unmatched. The CDR3 sequence is 16 residues long. CDR3 protein: CASSLGSVAGTNEQFL. CDR3 nucleotide sequence: TGTGCCAGCAGTTTAGGTTCGGTAGCGGGGACGAATGAGCAGTTCCTC.

The rearrangement uses TRBV4-1 and TRBJ2-1; 8 nucleotides align to TRBD2. The trim removed 4 bases at V and 10 bases at J, leaving 15 bases unmatched. This CDR3 has 16 residues. Germline V lookup: CDR1 MGHRA, CDR2 YSYEKL. DNA for the CDR3: TGCGCCAGCAGCCCCGGGGGGGGGACCCCGCTTTCCGAGCAGTTCTTC. It is translated as CASSPGGGTPLSEQFF.

In the case of this clonotype: This CDR3 is missing its conserved last phenylalanine or tryptophan, likely due to a read error. V and J are TRBV29-1 and TRBJ2-3, with a tentative D call TRBD2 (6 bases). The CDR3 totals 16 residues. CDR1 is SQVTM and CDR2 is ANQGSEA in the germline V gene. CDR3 region: CSFEGPDGGGTDTQYL. CDR3 sequence (DNA): TGCAGCTTTGAAGGCCCCGATGGAGGGGGCACAGATACGCAGTATTTA.

The V call is TRBV6-5, the J call TRBJ2-7, with 8 bases aligning to TRBD1. Germline lookup yields CDR1 MNHEY and CDR2 SVGAGI. V shed 5 bases, J shed 8 bases, and the junction held 17 bases outside the gene matches. This CDR3 spans 16 amino acids. This chain's CDR3 is CASSLRQGIPSSKQYF. CDR3 coding DNA: TGTGCCAGCAGTCTAAGACAGGGGATACCTTCCTCCAAGCAGTACTTC.

A remark on this clonotype: This could be a read error, since a much larger clone is one nucleotide away. This sequence joins TRBV10-1 and TRBJ1-5; 10 bases match TRBD1. Germline CDR1 and CDR2: WNHNN and SYGVQD (reference sequence). Trimming cost V 8 bases and J 3 bases; bases outside gene matches: 13. The CDR3 runs to 17 residues. Written as DNA, the CDR3 is TGCGCCAGCGGGCAGCCGGGACAGGGGTTCTACAATCAGCCCCAGCATTTT. This gives the protein CASGQPGQGFYNQPQHF.

Remarks on this clonotype: This could be a read error, since a much larger clone is one nucleotide away. This chain links TRBV24-1 with TRBJ2-2, with D possibly matching TRBD1 (7 bases). Germline CDR1 is KGHDR and CDR2 is SFDVKD. The CDR3 consists of 17 residues. This CDR3 is CDTSDYPSPGGTGELFF. The DNA for the CDR3 is TGTGACACCAGTGATTACCCCTCCCCAGGGGGGACCGGGGAGCTGTTTTTT.

Comment on this clonotype: The junction departs from the called germline gene at one end, perhaps through a read error. This chain connects TRBV6-2 or TRBV6-3 to TRBJ2-2, with 14 bases that match TRBD2. The length of the CDR3 is 19 residues. Germline CDR1 reads MNHEY; CDR2 reads SVGEGT. The CDR3 protein is CASSTDGLAGGVNTGELFF. The CDR3 bases are TGTGCCAGCAGTACAGACGGACTAGCGGGGGGCGTGAACACCGGGGAGCTGTTCTTT.

Points on this clonotype: Mismatch with germline at one junction end may stem from a read error. This chain connects TRBV30 to TRBJ2-2; D possibly corresponds to TRBD2 (5 bases). Germline V gene sequence: CDR1 GTSNPN, CDR2 SVGIG (reference sequence). This CDR3 has 15 residues. CDR3 nucleotide sequence: TGTGCCTGGAGTGTACCGGGTTCAGGCACCGGGGAGCTGTTCTTT. This encodes CAWSVPGSGTGELFF.

Of note for this clonotype: A much more abundant neighbour one base away suggests this may be a read error. V gene TRBV6-2 or TRBV6-3 combines with J gene TRBJ2-7; 7 nucleotides agree with TRBD2. The CDR3 has 12 amino acids. The V and J ends lost 7 bases and 5 bases, in that order; junction bases with no gene match: 5. The germline V gene has CDR1 MNHEY and CDR2 SVGEGT. The CDR3 is CASTTSVHEQYF. In nucleotides, the CDR3 is TGTGCCAGCACAACTAGCGTCCACGAGCAGTACTTC.

The chain combines TRBV5-1 with TRBJ1-2; D may be TRBD1 (6 bases). The V gene's germline CDR1 is SGHRS and CDR2 YFSETQ. V lost 4 bases and J 6 bases, leaving 19 bases between the germline ends. The CDR3 spans 15 residues. The CDR3 coding sequence is TGCGCCAGCAGCGAGAACCGGGCTGCAGGGGATGGCTACACCTTC. Encoded protein: CASSENRAAGDGYTF.

In regard to this clonotype: A read error may account for a junction end that differs from germline. The chain combines TRBV6-5 with TRBJ2-3; D is unresolved. Judging by the DNA end, TRBJ1-5 fits better; the J call may be wrong. Germline CDR1 and CDR2: MNHEY and SVGAGI. This CDR3 comprises 13 residues. Here the CDR3 reads CANSYVVTNTQHF. CDR3 in DNA: TGTGCCAACAGTTACGTCGTAACAAATACGCAGCATTTT.

Only a few counts were recorded for this clonotype. At one end the junction does not follow the germline gene, possibly because of a read error. The J gene is TRBJ2-1, the V gene TRBV11-3; 8 bases align to TRBD2. The CDR3 has 15 amino acids. Germline V gives CDR1 SGHNT, CDR2 YENEEA. DNA for the CDR3: TGTGCCAGCAGCGTAGACCTAGCGGGTTACGTTGAGCAGTTCTTC. Protein sequence: CASSVDLAGYVEQFF.

With respect to this clonotype: As the CDR3 is not closed by the conserved phenylalanine or tryptophan, this likely results from a read error. The chain employs TRBV6-1 and TRBJ2-7, with 10 bases matching TRBD2. The J segment lost 3 bases and the V segment lost 6 bases, leaving 5 bases of the junction unmatched. This CDR3 comprises 14 residues. CDR1 and CDR2 from the germline V gene are MNHNS and SASEGT. The DNA for the CDR3 is TGTGCCAGCAGCGGATTAGCGGGAGGCTACGAGCAGTACTTA. This sequence encodes CASSGLAGGYEQYL.

This clonotype was found once. A much more abundant neighbour one base away suggests this may be a read error. The chain combines TRBV29-1 with TRBJ1-2; D is ambiguous. Germline values: CDR1 SQVTM, CDR2 ANQGSEA. The ends were cut back, 4 bases at V and 6 bases at J, with 9 bases in the middle. This CDR3 comprises 11 residues. The CDR3 DNA reads as TGCAGCGTTGTTTCGGGGAATGGCTACACCTTC. It is translated as CSVVSGNGYTF.

With regard to this clonotype: A single base separates this from a much larger clone, so it may be a read error. The chain combines TRBV10-3 with TRBJ1-1; 12 bases fit TRBD1. Germline values: CDR1 ENHRY, CDR2 SYGVKD. The CDR3 runs 16 residues. The CDR3 sequence is CAISPGTGGSYTETFF. CDR3 in DNA: TGTGCCATCAGTCCAGGGACAGGGGGCTCATACACTGAAACTTTCTTT.

On this clonotype: Just one base apart from a much larger clone, this may be a read error. The chain is built from TRBV12-3 or TRBV12-4 and TRBJ1-1; D is undetermined. The CDR3 runs 13 residues. The CDR3 bases are TGTGCCAGCGGTTTAGAGGGAGGCACTGAAGCTTTCTTT. Translated, it gives CASGLEGGTEAFF.

This clonotype was recorded a few times. This clone may be a read error of a much larger clone one base away. The chain couples TRBV12-3 or TRBV12-4 to TRBJ1-1; D remains unclear. This CDR3 spans 15 amino acids. Trimming left V 3 bases short and J 4 bases short, with 15 bases between. The CDR3 region has the DNA TGTGCCAGCAGTTTTGTTGTGGCAGGTAGCACTGAAGCTTTCTTT. Protein sequence: CASSFVVAGSTEAFF.

V gene TRBV18 combines with J gene TRBJ2-2; D is unresolved. The CDR3 is 14 amino acids. The V and J ends lost 4 bases and 6 bases respectively, with 12 bases between them. Germline V gene sequence: CDR1 KGHSH, CDR2 LQKENI. CDR3 loop: CASSQWAGAGELFF. The CDR3 DNA follows: TGTGCCAGCTCACAGTGGGCAGGAGCCGGGGAGCTGTTTTTT.

About this clonotype itself: The junction shows a germline mismatch at one end, possibly a read error. The V and J genes are TRBV5-1 and TRBJ2-1; 8 nucleotides line up with TRBD2. From germline, CDR1 is SGHRS and CDR2 YFSETQ. This CDR3 spans 14 amino acids. The CDR3, as DNA: TGCGCCAGCAGCGCCGGGACTAGGTACAATGAGGAGTTCTTC. Its protein is CASSAGTRYNEEFF.

This clonotype was detected many times. This chain links TRBV5-6 with TRBJ2-3, with D possibly TRBD2 on 6 matching bases. The length of the CDR3 is 12 residues. Germline assignment: CDR1 SGHDT and CDR2 YYEEEE. Trimming pared 4 bases from V and 5 bases from J, leaving 8 bases between. This CDR3 is CASSGGIDTQYF. As DNA, the CDR3 is TGTGCCAGCAGCGGAGGGATAGATACGCAGTATTTT. The complete variable domain, with remaining parts taken from reference TRBV5-6 and TRBJ2-3, reads DAGVTQSPTHLIKTRGQQVTLRCSPKSGHDTVSWYQQALGQGPQFIFQYYEEEERQRGNFPDRFSGHQFPNYSSELNVNALLLGDSALYLCASSGGIDTQYFGPGTRLTVL.

For this clonotype: Because the CDR3 is missing its conserved closing phenylalanine or tryptophan, this is likely a read error. The chain employs TRBV10-2 and TRBJ2-2; TRBD2 matches at 8 bases. Germline assignment: CDR1 WSHSY and CDR2 SAAADI. The CDR3 is 13 amino acids. As DNA, the CDR3 is TGTGCCAGCGAGCGGGAGACCACCGGGGAGCTGTTTCTT. Translated, it gives CASERETTGELFL.

In this sample, this clonotype turned up once. A much more abundant neighbour one base away suggests this may be a read error. The gene calls are TRBV20-1 and TRBJ1-1, with D perhaps matching TRBD1 (5 bases). Germline-derived CDR1 and CDR2 are DFQATT and SNEGSKA (reference sequence). The CDR3 extends over 14 amino acids. The CDR3 loop is CSASPPGVGTEASF. Written as DNA, the CDR3 is TGCAGTGCTAGCCCCCCGGGTGTAGGGACTGAAGCTTCCTTT.

This clonotype came up many times. The rearrangement uses TRBV4-2 and TRBJ2-2, with D hard to call. Trimming pared 0 bases from V and 0 bases from J, leaving 2 bases between. Germline CDR1 reads LGHNA; CDR2 reads YNFKEQ. The CDR3 has 14 residues. CDR3 amino acids: CASSQEANTGELFF. Here the CDR3 DNA reads TGTGCCAGCAGCCAAGAGGCGAACACCGGGGAGCTGTTTTTT.

The CDR3 DNA is TGTGCCAGCAGCAGGGGACGGGCGAACAGTGAGGCTTTCTTT. It specifies CASSRGRANSEAFF. The chain recombines TRBV11-2 with TRBJ1-1, with a weak D call TRBD1 (5 bases). Deletions cut 5 bases from V and 11 bases from J, with 21 bases between. The CDR3 runs 14 residues. Per germline, CDR1 SGHAT and CDR2 FQNNGV.

Comments on this clonotype: This may be a read error, as it is one base from a much larger clone. The chain employs TRBV20-1 and TRBJ2-3; TRBD2 matches 7 bases. The CDR3 consists of 14 residues. V lost 6 bases and J lost 5; bases outside the gene matches: 11. Germline V gene data show CDR1 as DFQATT and CDR2 as SNEGSKA (reference sequence). The CDR3: CSAPRAGDRDTQYF. The CDR3 DNA reads as TGCAGTGCCCCCCGGGCGGGAGATCGAGATACGCAGTATTTT.

This sequence joins TRBV19 and TRBJ2-7; D is undetermined. V lost 5 bases, J lost 7 bases, and 15 bases lay in between. Germline lookup yields CDR1 LNHDA and CDR2 SQIVND (reference sequence). CDR3 length: 13 amino acids. DNA for the CDR3: TGTGCCAGTAGTCCCCGAGGAGTCTATGAGCAGTACTTC. Translated, it gives CASSPRGVYEQYF.